A single sample gave rise to the 20 T cell receptor beta chains below, sequenced in a study of T cells after yellow fever vaccination. TCRdb reprocessed the 5' RACE reads with MiXCR, giving one entry per CDR3 protein. The sample lists approximately 150,000 distinct CDR3 sequences, roughly 6.2% seen once, with roughly 3% in the top ten. Sequencing used CD4+ T cells sorted from PBMCs, obtained on the day of the first yellow fever vaccination. The source is a young man who received the YFV17D yellow fever vaccine.

This clonotype occurred many times. The V and J genes are TRBV12-3 or TRBV12-4 and TRBJ1-1, with a possible D match to TRBD1 (6 bases). There are 14 residues in the CDR3. V was shortened by 5 bases and J by 7 bases, with 17 bases between the two germline ends. DNA for the CDR3: TGTGCCAGCAGTCTCTCGAGTACCAGGGGTGAAGCTTTCTTT. This sequence encodes CASSLSSTRGEAFF.

The chain carries TRBV18 and TRBJ2-2; D possibly corresponds to TRBD1 (5 bases). Per the germline V gene, CDR1 is KGHSH and CDR2 is LQKENI. The ends were cut back, 1 base at V and 0 bases at J, with 12 bases in the middle. The CDR3 is made up of 17 amino acids. The DNA of the CDR3 is TGTGCCAGCTCACCACTGATCGACAGCTCGAACACCGGGGAGCTGTTTTTT. Its protein product is CASSPLIDSSNTGELFF.

In its sample, this clonotype was seen many times. The chain uses TRBV5-5 and TRBJ2-5; D is perhaps TRBD1 (6 bases). With 10 bases removed from V and 4 bases from J, the gap between germline ends came to 17 bases. The germline gives CDR1 SGHKS, CDR2 YYEKEE (reference sequence). The CDR3 consists of 13 residues. Here the CDR3 DNA reads TGTGCCTGCGGCATCAGGGGCACAGAGACCCAGTACTTC. This translates into CACGIRGTETQYF.

The V call is TRBV7-2, the J call TRBJ2-7; D is tentatively TRBD1 or TRBD2 (5 bases each). V lost 5 bases and J 6 bases, leaving 14 bases between the germline ends. From germline, CDR1 is SGHTA and CDR2 FQGNSA. This CDR3 comprises 13 residues. CDR3 nucleotides: TGTGCCAGCAGCCTCGACGGGGCCAGCGAGCAGTACTTC. Its translation is CASSLDGASEQYF. Based on the CDR3 plus reference TRBV7-2 and TRBJ2-7, the full variable domain is GAGVSQSPSNKVTEKGKDVELRCDPISGHTALYWYRQSLGQGLEFLIYFQGNSAPDKSGLPSDRFSAERTGGSVSTLTIQRTQQEDSAVYLCASSLDGASEQYFGPGTRLTVT.

This clonotype was counted between two and nine times. CDR3 amino acids: CASSSSGARGEAFF. CDR3 bases: TGTGCCAGCAGTTCATCCGGGGCCCGAGGGGAGGCTTTCTTT. The chain couples TRBV27 to TRBJ1-1, with D maybe TRBD1 (5 bases). The V end lost 4 bases, the J end lost 11 bases, and 20 bases lay between the germline ends. Germline values: CDR1 MNHEY, CDR2 SMNVEV (reference sequence). This CDR3 comprises 14 residues.

The chain carries TRBV5-1 and TRBJ2-1; weak D call: TRBD2 (6 bases). Trimming stripped 6 bases from V and 7 bases from J, with 17 bases between. The CDR3 is 14 amino acids. Per germline, CDR1 SGHRS and CDR2 YFSETQ. The CDR3 here is CASTSAGAGNEQFF. CDR3 in DNA: TGCGCCAGCACCAGCGCCGGGGCGGGGAATGAGCAGTTCTTC. Filled out from reference TRBV5-1 and TRBJ2-1, the complete variable domain reads KAGVTQTPRYLIKTRGQQVTLSCSPISGHRSVSWYQQTPGQGLQFLFEYFSETQRNKGNFPGRFSGRQFSNSRSEMNVSTLELGDSALYLCASTSAGAGNEQFFGPGTRLTVL.

There are many counts of this clonotype. This rearrangement joins TRBV6-5 to TRBJ2-7, with no clear D. Germline lookup yields CDR1 MNHEY and CDR2 SVGAGI. The CDR3 contains 14 residues. The V and J ends lost 0 bases and 4 bases respectively, with 10 bases between them. For the CDR3, the DNA is TGTGCCAGCAGTTACTCGATGCCTACTTACGAGCAGTACGTC. Amino acids: CASSYSMPTYEQYV.

This clonotype was observed at least ten times. V is TRBV9 and J is TRBJ2-3, with D possibly being TRBD1 (6 bases). This CDR3 spans 13 amino acids. The V and J ends lost 3 bases and 2 bases respectively, with 7 bases between them. The V gene's germline CDR1 is SGDLS and CDR2 YYNGEE. CDR3 region: CASSDRVTDTQYF. The CDR3 DNA is TGTGCCAGCAGCGACAGGGTCACAGATACGCAGTATTTT.

Many counts were recorded for this clonotype. The chain is built from TRBV7-2 and TRBJ2-5; D possibly matches TRBD1 or TRBD2 (6 bases each). The CDR3 is 13 amino acids. Per germline, CDR1 SGHTA and CDR2 FQGNSA. V gave up 3 bases and J gave up 4 bases, with 9 bases separating them. The CDR3 is CASSLGGGETQYF. CDR3 DNA: TGTGCCAGCAGCTTGGGGGGCGGAGAGACCCAGTACTTC.

The rearrangement joins TRBV4-1 to TRBJ1-2; unclear D gene. The CDR3 has 14 amino acids. With 1 base removed from V and 6 bases from J, the gap between germline ends came to 12 bases. Germline values: CDR1 MGHRA, CDR2 YSYEKL. The CDR3 region has the DNA TGCGCCAGCAGCCAAGGGGCAGGAGGAGATGGCTACACCTTC. This translates into CASSQGAGGDGYTF.

This clonotype was observed a few times. The V and J genes are TRBV7-2 and TRBJ2-3, with a possible D match to TRBD1 (6 bases). Per the germline V gene, CDR1 is SGHTA and CDR2 is FQGNSA. Trimming stripped 5 bases from V and 1 base from J, with 19 bases between. CDR3 length: 17 amino acids. CDR3 bases: TGTGCCAGCAGCGGACAGCCTTGGGGCCTGGGCACAGATACGCAGTATTTT. Its translation: CASSGQPWGLGTDTQYF.

This clonotype was seen at least ten times. The CDR3: CASSHSPDTEAFF. DNA for the CDR3: TGTGCCAGCAGCCACAGCCCCGACACTGAAGCTTTCTTT. The genes are TRBV12-3 or TRBV12-4 and TRBJ1-1; no definite D call. The CDR3 has 13 residues. The germline V and J ends were trimmed by 6 bases and 3 bases, with 11 bases remaining between them.

This clonotype was detected many times. The rearrangement links TRBV28 to TRBJ2-4; D not resolved. This CDR3 is 12 amino acids long. Germline loops: CDR1 MDHEN, CDR2 SYDVKM. The germline V and J ends were trimmed by 6 bases and 12 bases, with 15 bases remaining between them. CDR3 DNA: TGTGCCAGCAGCCCCCTCCGGCAGCCTCAGTACTTC. This sequence encodes CASSPLRQPQYF.

The sample holds many counts of this clonotype. The chain has TRBV7-9 and TRBJ1-2, with D uncertain. Deletions cut 1 base from V and 0 bases from J, with 9 bases between. This CDR3 spans 15 amino acids. Germline-derived CDR1 and CDR2 are SEHNR and FQNEAQ (reference sequence). In DNA, the CDR3 is TGTGCCAGCAGCTTAGGGCAGCTCTCTAACTATGGCTACACCTTC. Its translation: CASSLGQLSNYGYTF.

This clonotype has a handful of counts. The chain recombines TRBV7-2 with TRBJ2-7, with D perhaps TRBD1 (5 bases). Germline V gene data show CDR1 as SGHTA and CDR2 as FQGNSA. This CDR3 region has 15 residues. V lost 1 base to trimming and J lost 2 bases, with 12 bases between them. The CDR3 spells CASSLGDVTAYEQYF. The DNA of the CDR3 is TGTGCCAGCAGCTTAGGAGACGTGACAGCCTACGAGCAGTACTTC.

This clonotype was counted a few times. The J gene is TRBJ1-5, the V gene TRBV3-1; D unclear. V lost 4 bases and J lost 7, with 14 bases in between. CDR3 length: 14 amino acids. The germline V gene has CDR1 LGHDT and CDR2 YNNKEL (reference sequence). The CDR3 DNA is TGTGCCAGCAGCCCCCAGGATAGGAGCCAGCCCCAGCATTTT. It translates to CASSPQDRSQPQHF.

This clonotype was counted only a few times. The V and J genes are TRBV20-1 and TRBJ1-1; TRBD1 might be the D (5 bases). V shed 4 bases and J shed 6 bases, with 21 bases lying between them. The V gene's germline CDR1 is DFQATT and CDR2 SNEGSKA (reference sequence). The CDR3 covers 15 residues. The CDR3: CSAIVEGPPEPEAFF. The CDR3 bases are TGCAGTGCTATAGTAGAGGGGCCTCCTGAGCCTGAAGCTTTCTTT.

The chain has TRBV5-5 and TRBJ2-1, with unresolved D. Deletions cut 2 bases from V and 0 bases from J, with 9 bases between. The CDR3 runs to 15 residues. Germline assignment: CDR1 SGHKS and CDR2 YYEKEE (reference sequence). CDR3 nucleotide sequence: TGTGCCAGCAGCTTAGACCCCCCCTCCTACAATGAGCAGTTCTTC. Translation: CASSLDPPSYNEQFF.

In its sample, this clonotype was seen many times. This chain connects TRBV30 to TRBJ2-7; the D is unclear. Trimming stripped 4 bases from V and 5 bases from J, with 12 bases between. Germline-derived CDR1 and CDR2 are GTSNPN and SVGIG (reference sequence). The CDR3 is 12 residues long. CDR3 sequence reads: CAWIPKGDEQYF. The CDR3, as DNA: TGTGCCTGGATCCCAAAAGGTGACGAGCAGTACTTC. Complete variable domain (other parts from reference TRBV30 and TRBJ2-7): SQTIHQWPATLVQPVGSPLSLECTVEGTSNPNLYWYRQAAGRGLQLLFYSVGIGQISSEVPQNLSASRPQDRQFILSSKKLLLSDSGFYLCAWIPKGDEQYFGPGTRLTVT.

There are a few counts of this clonotype. The CDR3 is CASSDPPAYEQYV. The CDR3 region has the DNA TGTGCCAGCAGCGACCCACCCGCCTACGAGCAGTACGTC. The genes are TRBV6-1 and TRBJ2-7; D gene uncertain. The ends were cut back, 6 bases at V and 2 bases at J, with 11 bases in the middle. In germline, CDR1 is MNHNS, CDR2 SASEGT. The CDR3 totals 13 residues.